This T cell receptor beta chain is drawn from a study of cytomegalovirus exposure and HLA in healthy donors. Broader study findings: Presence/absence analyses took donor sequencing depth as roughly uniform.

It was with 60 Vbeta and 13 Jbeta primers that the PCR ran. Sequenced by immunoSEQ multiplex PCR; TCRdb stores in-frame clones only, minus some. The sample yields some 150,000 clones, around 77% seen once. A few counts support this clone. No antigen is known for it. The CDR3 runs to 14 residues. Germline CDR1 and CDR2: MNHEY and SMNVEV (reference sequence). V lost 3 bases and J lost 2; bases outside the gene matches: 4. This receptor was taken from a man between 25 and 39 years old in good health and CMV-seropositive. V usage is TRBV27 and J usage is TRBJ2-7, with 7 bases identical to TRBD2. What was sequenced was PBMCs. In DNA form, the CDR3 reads TGTGCCAGCAGTTTGCAGCGGGGCGCCTACGAGCAGTACTTC. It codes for CASSLQRGAYEQYF.